This is a list of T cell receptor beta chains from one sample in a study of metastatic and nonmetastatic thyroid tumors. TCRdb reprocessed the PCR reads via MiXCR. This table has fewer than 25,000 clones, around 21% appearing once. The sequenced sample was blood. The receptors originated from a female donor with papillary thyroid cancer or a benign thyroid nodule (not recorded which). Some clones in this sample may be carry-over from other donors' samples. CDR3s include the opening cysteine and the closing phenylalanine or tryptophan. The order of the fields is J gene, CDR3 length, clone size, V gene, D gene, CDR3 DNA, CDR3 protein. The D gene is left open where the match is weak. Clone size is given for some rows only: seen once, a few or many times, or a class if the clone is expanded.

j_gene: TRBJ2-2
len: 16
abundance: -
v_gene: TRBV11-2
d_gene: TRBD2
CDR3nt: TGTGCCAGCAGCCACACTAGCGGGGGCCGCGGGAGGGAGCTGTTTTTT
CDR3aa: CASSHTSGGRGRELFF

j_gene: TRBJ1-3
len: 13
abundance: once
v_gene: TRBV20-1
d_gene: TRBD1
CDR3nt: TGCAGTGCTGACCAGGGGGGCGGAAACACCATATATTTT
CDR3aa: CSADQGGGNTIYF

j_gene: TRBJ2-3
len: 17
abundance: -
v_gene: TRBV12-3/TRBV12-4
d_gene: -
CDR3nt: TGTGCCAGCAGTCCCTCCTCAGCGGAGCCTCTCACAGATACGCAGTATTTT
CDR3aa: CASSPSSAEPLTDTQYF

j_gene: TRBJ2-7
len: 15
abundance: -
v_gene: TRBV20-1
d_gene: -
CDR3nt: TGCAGTGCTAGAGGTCCGCCGGGGGCGTCCTACGAGAAGTACTTC
CDR3aa: CSARGPPGASYEKYF

j_gene: TRBJ1-1
len: 15
abundance: many
v_gene: TRBV18
d_gene: TRBD1
CDR3nt: TGTGCCAGCTCACCAAGAACAGGGGGGAAGACTGAAGCTTTCTTT
CDR3aa: CASSPRTGGKTEAFF

j_gene: TRBJ2-7
len: 14
abundance: medium-sized
v_gene: TRBV25-1
d_gene: -
CDR3nt: TGTGCCAGCAGTGAATATACGAGCCCCTACGAGCAGTACTTC
CDR3aa: CASSEYTSPYEQYF

j_gene: TRBJ2-1
len: 17
abundance: many
v_gene: TRBV7-2
d_gene: TRBD2
CDR3nt: TGTGCCAGCAGCCTCCTGTGGTCCCCTAGCGGGACCTATGAGCAGTTCTTC
CDR3aa: CASSLLWSPSGTYEQFF

j_gene: TRBJ2-5
len: 16
abundance: many
v_gene: TRBV20-1
d_gene: TRBD2
CDR3nt: TGCAGTGCTAGTGGGACTAGCGGGACCGGGCAAGAGACCCAGTACTTC
CDR3aa: CSASGTSGTGQETQYF

j_gene: TRBJ2-1
len: 15
abundance: many
v_gene: TRBV28
d_gene: -
CDR3nt: TGTGCCAGCAGTACTGACATAAACTCCTACAATGAGCAGTTCTTC
CDR3aa: CASSTDINSYNEQFF

j_gene: TRBJ2-1
len: 15
abundance: many
v_gene: TRBV9
d_gene: -
CDR3nt: TGTGCCAGCAGCATCGATGGGGCTGCCTACAATGAGCAGTTCTTC
CDR3aa: CASSIDGAAYNEQFF

j_gene: TRBJ1-6
len: 16
abundance: -
v_gene: TRBV30
d_gene: -
CDR3nt: TGTGCCTGGAGTGTACCGGCAACCGGGTGTAATTCACCCCTCCACTTT
CDR3aa: CAWSVPATGCNSPLHF

j_gene: TRBJ2-7
len: 16
abundance: -
v_gene: TRBV14
d_gene: TRBD2
CDR3nt: TGTGCCAGCAGCCAAGCCCCACTAGCGGGGAGTCACGAGCAGTACTTC
CDR3aa: CASSQAPLAGSHEQYF

j_gene: TRBJ2-3
len: 19
abundance: -
v_gene: TRBV5-1
d_gene: -
CDR3nt: TGCGCCAGCAGCTTGGCTGGCGCGGGTGGCACCACCAGCACAGATACGCAGTATTTT
CDR3aa: CASSLAGAGGTTSTDTQYF

j_gene: TRBJ1-1
len: 14
abundance: many
v_gene: TRBV11-2
d_gene: -
CDR3nt: TGTGCCAGCAGCTTAGAAGATTCGAACACTGAAGCTTTCTTT
CDR3aa: CASSLEDSNTEAFF

j_gene: TRBJ1-2
len: 14
abundance: medium-sized
v_gene: TRBV6-2/TRBV6-3
d_gene: -
CDR3nt: TGTGCCAGCGTTACGGCAGGTTCTAACTATGGCTACACCTTC
CDR3aa: CASVTAGSNYGYTF

j_gene: TRBJ2-1
len: 14
abundance: many
v_gene: TRBV27
d_gene: -
CDR3nt: TGTGCCAGCAGGCCCCTGGGCAGCAACAATGAGCAGTTCTTC
CDR3aa: CASRPLGSNNEQFF

j_gene: TRBJ2-6
len: 19
abundance: many
v_gene: TRBV7-8
d_gene: TRBD1
CDR3nt: TGTGCCGGCAGCTTAGTCGGACAGGGGGAGAGCTCTGGGGCCAACGTCCTGACTTTC
CDR3aa: CAGSLVGQGESSGANVLTF

j_gene: TRBJ2-5
len: 14
abundance: medium-sized
v_gene: TRBV19
d_gene: -
CDR3nt: TGTGCCAGTAGTGCCTGGGATCTGAAAGAGACCCAGTACTTC
CDR3aa: CASSAWDLKETQYF

j_gene: TRBJ2-7
len: 13
abundance: few
v_gene: TRBV27
d_gene: TRBD2
CDR3nt: TGTGCCAGCAGTTTAATAGCGGGGGGCGAGCAGTACTTC
CDR3aa: CASSLIAGGEQYF

j_gene: TRBJ2-7
len: 14
abundance: once
v_gene: TRBV5-1
d_gene: TRBD1
CDR3nt: TGCGCCAGCAGCTCATACACAGGGGTGAGCGAGCAGTACTTC
CDR3aa: CASSSYTGVSEQYF

j_gene: TRBJ2-1
len: 18
abundance: many
v_gene: TRBV4-3
d_gene: -
CDR3nt: TGCGCCAGCAGCCAAGATATCGGTGGGGCAGGATCCAACAATGAGCAGTTCTTC
CDR3aa: CASSQDIGGAGSNNEQFF

j_gene: TRBJ1-4
len: 16
abundance: -
v_gene: TRBV7-2
d_gene: TRBD1
CDR3nt: TGTGCCAGCAGCCACGAACCGGGACAGGGGGAGGAAAAACTGTTTTTT
CDR3aa: CASSHEPGQGEEKLFF

j_gene: TRBJ2-7
len: 14
abundance: few
v_gene: TRBV2
d_gene: -
CDR3nt: TGTGCCAGCAGTGAAGATACCGCGAAGGAGGAGCAGTACTTC
CDR3aa: CASSEDTAKEEQYF

j_gene: TRBJ1-5
len: 16
abundance: many
v_gene: TRBV2
d_gene: -
CDR3nt: TGTGCCAGCGAATCACACGGACGGGCTCGGGGTCAGCCCCAGCATTTT
CDR3aa: CASESHGRARGQPQHF

j_gene: TRBJ1-2
len: 13
abundance: -
v_gene: TRBV20-1
d_gene: TRBD1
CDR3nt: TGCAGTGCTAGTGCGGGACAGTTCTATGGCTACACCTTC
CDR3aa: CSASAGQFYGYTF

j_gene: TRBJ1-4
len: 14
abundance: many
v_gene: TRBV5-4
d_gene: -
CDR3nt: TGTGCCAGCAGCATGGACCAGGGGTATGAAAAACTGTTTTTT
CDR3aa: CASSMDQGYEKLFF

j_gene: TRBJ1-4
len: 15
abundance: many
v_gene: TRBV20-1
d_gene: -
CDR3nt: TGCAGTGCTAGAGAGTCCCAGGACATCGGCGAAAAACTGTTTTTT
CDR3aa: CSARESQDIGEKLFF

j_gene: TRBJ2-1
len: 12
abundance: many
v_gene: TRBV11-2
d_gene: -
CDR3nt: TGTGCCGGCAGCTCAGCATACAATGAGCAGTTCTTC
CDR3aa: CAGSSAYNEQFF

j_gene: TRBJ2-1
len: 16
abundance: once
v_gene: TRBV5-1
d_gene: TRBD2
CDR3nt: TGCGCCAGCAGCTTGGCATTAGCGGGAGTGAACAATGAGCAGTTCTTC
CDR3aa: CASSLALAGVNNEQFF

j_gene: TRBJ2-5
len: 16
abundance: once
v_gene: TRBV7-9
d_gene: TRBD2
CDR3nt: TGTGCCAGCAGCTTATGGGGTAATAGCGGGGGTGAGACACAGTACTTC
CDR3aa: CASSLWGNSGGETQYF

j_gene: TRBJ2-7
len: 14
abundance: -
v_gene: TRBV5-1
d_gene: -
CDR3nt: TGCGCCAGCAGGAGGCAAACCGGCTCCTACGAGCAGTACTTC
CDR3aa: CASRRQTGSYEQYF

j_gene: TRBJ2-6
len: 15
abundance: -
v_gene: TRBV20-1
d_gene: -
CDR3nt: TGCAGTGCTAAAATCCAGGCATCTGGGGCCAACATCCTGACTTTC
CDR3aa: CSAKIQASGANILTF

j_gene: TRBJ2-1
len: 14
abundance: many
v_gene: TRBV7-3
d_gene: TRBD2
CDR3nt: TGTGCCAGCAGCCGGAGCGGGGGGCCGGATGAGCAGTTCTTC
CDR3aa: CASSRSGGPDEQFF

j_gene: TRBJ2-2
len: 14
abundance: large
v_gene: TRBV28
d_gene: TRBD2
CDR3nt: TGTGCCAGCAGTAGGACTAGCGCTGCCGGGGAGCTGTTTTTT
CDR3aa: CASSRTSAAGELFF

j_gene: TRBJ2-7
len: 16
abundance: -
v_gene: TRBV20-1
d_gene: -
CDR3nt: TGCAGTGCTAGACGTAGGGCTGGAGGTTACTCCTACGAGCAGTACTTC
CDR3aa: CSARRRAGGYSYEQYF

j_gene: TRBJ1-3
len: 14
abundance: many
v_gene: TRBV30
d_gene: -
CDR3nt: TGTGCCTGGGGCCACAGGAGGCCGCAGGGCACCATATATTTT
CDR3aa: CAWGHRRPQGTIYF

j_gene: TRBJ2-5
len: 15
abundance: -
v_gene: TRBV5-6
d_gene: TRBD2
CDR3nt: TGTGCCAGCACCTTGGGCCTACTAGCGGAAGAGACCCAGTACTTC
CDR3aa: CASTLGLLAEETQYF

j_gene: TRBJ1-3
len: 13
abundance: -
v_gene: TRBV5-1
d_gene: -
CDR3nt: TGCGCCAGCAGCTTAGAGGGCCAGTCAAATGTTGTTTTT
CDR3aa: CASSLEGQSNVVF

j_gene: TRBJ2-2
len: 17
abundance: -
v_gene: TRBV18
d_gene: -
CDR3nt: TGTGCCAGCTCACCAGGGAAAGGCACAGGGCACACCGGGGAGCTGTTTTTT
CDR3aa: CASSPGKGTGHTGELFF

j_gene: TRBJ2-7
len: 14
abundance: many
v_gene: TRBV29-1
d_gene: -
CDR3nt: TGCAGCGTTGAAGAGTTGGTACAGGGTGGCGAGCAGTACTTC
CDR3aa: CSVEELVQGGEQYF

j_gene: TRBJ1-5
len: 14
abundance: many
v_gene: TRBV5-1
d_gene: -
CDR3nt: TGCGCCAGCAGCTTTGGAGGGGATGAGCAGCCCCAGCATTTT
CDR3aa: CASSFGGDEQPQHF

j_gene: TRBJ1-6
len: 14
abundance: -
v_gene: TRBV6-1
d_gene: TRBD1
CDR3nt: TGTGCCAGCAGTAAGCCGGGACAGTATTCACCCCTCCACTTT
CDR3aa: CASSKPGQYSPLHF

j_gene: TRBJ1-2
len: 17
abundance: -
v_gene: TRBV5-1
d_gene: -
CDR3nt: TGCGCCAGCAGCTTGGGACTTTCGATATCCGGTAACTATGGCTACACCTTC
CDR3aa: CASSLGLSISGNYGYTF